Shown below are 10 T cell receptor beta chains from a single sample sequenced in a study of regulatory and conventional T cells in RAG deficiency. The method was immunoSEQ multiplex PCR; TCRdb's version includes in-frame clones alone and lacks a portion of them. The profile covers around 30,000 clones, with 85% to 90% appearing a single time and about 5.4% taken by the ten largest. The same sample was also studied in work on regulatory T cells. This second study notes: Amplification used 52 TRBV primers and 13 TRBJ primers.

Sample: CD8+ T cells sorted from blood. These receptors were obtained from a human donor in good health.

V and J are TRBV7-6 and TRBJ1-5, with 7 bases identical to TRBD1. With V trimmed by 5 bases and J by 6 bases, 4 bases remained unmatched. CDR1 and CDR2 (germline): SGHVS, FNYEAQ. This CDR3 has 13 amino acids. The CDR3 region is CASSDREGQPQHF. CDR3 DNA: TGTGCCAGCAGCGACAGGGAAGGTCAGCCCCAGCATTTT. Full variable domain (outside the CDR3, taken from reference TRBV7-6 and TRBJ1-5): GAGVSQSPRYKVTKRGQDVALRCDPISGHVSLYWYRQALGQGPEFLTYFNYEAQQDKSGLPNDRFSAERPEGSISTLTIQRTEQRDSAMYRCASSDREGQPQHFGDGTRLSIL.

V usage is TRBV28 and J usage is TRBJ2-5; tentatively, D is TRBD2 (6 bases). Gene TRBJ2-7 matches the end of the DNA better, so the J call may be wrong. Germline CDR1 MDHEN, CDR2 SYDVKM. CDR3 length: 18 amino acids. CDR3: CASSPEGKPSFLKHEQYF. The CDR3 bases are TGTGCCAGCAGCCCGGAGGGGAAGCCCTCCTTCCTAAAGCACGAGCAGTACTTC.

The CDR3 nucleotides read TGTGCCAGCAGTTTTAACTTATACGAGCAGTACTTC. Its translation is CASSFNLYEQYF. The chain combines TRBV14 with TRBJ2-7; the D is unclear. Trimming pared 6 bases from V and 4 bases from J, leaving 10 bases between. CDR1 is SGHDN and CDR2 is FVKESK in the germline V gene. The CDR3 has 12 residues.

CDR3 DNA sequence: TGCAGCGTTACTACAGGTACCTACGAGCAGTACTTC. As protein: CSVTTGTYEQYF. This chain links TRBV29-1 with TRBJ2-5; D may be TRBD1 (5 bases). The J call may be faulty, since TRBJ2-7 better matches the DNA end. This CDR3 is 12 amino acids long. CDR1 and CDR2 (germline): SQVTM, ANQGSEA.

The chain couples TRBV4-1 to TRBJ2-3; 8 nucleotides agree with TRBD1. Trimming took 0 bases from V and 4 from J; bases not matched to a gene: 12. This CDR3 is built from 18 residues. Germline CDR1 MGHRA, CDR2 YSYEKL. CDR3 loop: CASSQEIDRGSPADTQYF. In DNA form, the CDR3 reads TGCGCCAGCAGCCAAGAGATAGACAGGGGATCCCCCGCAGATACGCAGTATTTT.

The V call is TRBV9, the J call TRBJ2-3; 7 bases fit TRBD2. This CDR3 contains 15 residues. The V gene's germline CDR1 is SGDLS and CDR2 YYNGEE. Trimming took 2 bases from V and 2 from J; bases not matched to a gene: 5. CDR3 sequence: CASSVSGTNTDTQYF. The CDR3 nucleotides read TGTGCCAGCAGCGTCTCAGGGACTAACACAGATACGCAGTATTTT.

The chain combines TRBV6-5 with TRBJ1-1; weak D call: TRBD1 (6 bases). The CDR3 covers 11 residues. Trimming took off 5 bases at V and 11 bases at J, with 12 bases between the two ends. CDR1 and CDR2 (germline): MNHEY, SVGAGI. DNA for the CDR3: TGTGCCAGCAGTGATAACAGGGAGGCTTTCTTT. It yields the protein CASSDNREAFF.

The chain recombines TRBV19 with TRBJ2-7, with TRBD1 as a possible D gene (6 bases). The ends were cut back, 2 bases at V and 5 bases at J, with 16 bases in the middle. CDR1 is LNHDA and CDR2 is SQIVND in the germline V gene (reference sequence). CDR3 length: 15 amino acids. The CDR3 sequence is CASSITPYKGDEQYF. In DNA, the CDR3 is TGTGCCAGTAGTATAACCCCCTATAAGGGGGACGAGCAGTACTTC.

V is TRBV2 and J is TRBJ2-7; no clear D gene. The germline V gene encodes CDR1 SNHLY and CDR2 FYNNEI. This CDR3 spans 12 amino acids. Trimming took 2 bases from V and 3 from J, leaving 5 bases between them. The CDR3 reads CASSERRYEQYF. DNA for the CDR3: TGTGCCAGCAGTGAACGGCGCTACGAGCAGTACTTC.

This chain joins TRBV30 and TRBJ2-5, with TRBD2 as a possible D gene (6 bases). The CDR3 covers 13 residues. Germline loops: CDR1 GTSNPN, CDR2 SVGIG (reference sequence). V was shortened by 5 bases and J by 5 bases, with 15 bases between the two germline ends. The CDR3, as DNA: TGTGCCTGGGTCGGGGGTCCTCGGGAGACCCAGTACTTC. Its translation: CAWVGGPRETQYF.